Listed below are T cell receptor beta chains from one sample, sequenced in a study of CD8 T cells in ankylosing spondylitis. TCRdb reanalysed the 5' RACE reads using MiXCR and keeps one entry per CDR3 protein. This table has roughly 370,000 distinct CDR3 sequences, about 20% appearing once. Sequencing was carried out using blood, either unsorted or a sorted T cell fraction (not recorded which). These receptors all come from a male donor with ankylosing spondylitis. CDR3s include the opening cysteine and the closing phenylalanine or tryptophan. Each record gives: D gene, J gene, clone size, V gene, CDR3 DNA, CDR3 protein. The D gene is left open where the match is weak. Size tells how often a clone was seen (once, few, many) or the class of an expanded clone, and some rows leave it out.

NA,TRBJ1-1,NA,TRBV24-1,TGTGCCACCAGTTCGGTGACGAACACTGAAGCTTTCTTT,CATSSVTNTEAFF
NA,TRBJ1-5,NA,TRBV6-1,TGTGCCAGCAGGGAACTCAGGGCACCCAATCAGCCCCAGCATTTT,CASRELRAPNQPQHF
NA,TRBJ2-7,NA,TRBV3-1,TGTGCCAGCAGCCAAGATCTTCAAGCCATACCTACTCTAAATGACGAGCAGTACTTC,CASSQDLQAIPTLNDEQYF
NA,TRBJ2-3,few,TRBV9,TGTGCCAGCAGCGTAGCGGTCGGGATTACAGATACGCAGTATTTT,CASSVAVGITDTQYF
NA,TRBJ1-4,NA,TRBV6-1,TGTGCCAGCAGTGACCGGGCTTCTAATGAAAAACTGTTTTTT,CASSDRASNEKLFF
TRBD2,TRBJ2-1,few,TRBV10-3,TGTGAACGGGCGGGAGGGCCCTCCTACAATGAGCAGTTCTTC,CERAGGPSYNEQFF
TRBD2,TRBJ2-7,few,TRBV27,TGTGCCAGCAGCCGACTAGCGGAGACCTACGAGCAGTACTTC,CASSRLAETYEQYF
TRBD2,TRBJ2-1,few,TRBV10-3,TGTGCCATCAGTGAGTCAGCGGGAGGCTCCTACAATGAGCAGTTCTTC,CAISESAGGSYNEQFF
TRBD1,TRBJ2-5,NA,TRBV6-2/TRBV6-3,TGTGCCAGCAGTTACACCACAGGGGGCTTCGGAGAGACCCAGTACTTC,CASSYTTGGFGETQYF
NA,TRBJ2-2,NA,TRBV11-2,TGTGCCAGCAGCTTAAGGCTAGCGAAAGACACCGGGGAGCTGTTTTTT,CASSLRLAKDTGELFF
NA,TRBJ2-1,NA,TRBV2,TGTGCCAGCGGTAGGGACACACTCGTGATGGATGAGCAGTTCTTC,CASGRDTLVMDEQFF
NA,TRBJ2-7,few,TRBV6-2/TRBV6-3,TGTGCCGCTAGCCAGAATCGCTACGAGCAGTACTTC,CAASQNRYEQYF
TRBD2,TRBJ2-1,NA,TRBV27,TGTGCCAGCTATCGGTTCGCGGCGGGAGTGGGGAATGAGCAGTTCTTC,CASYRFAAGVGNEQFF
NA,TRBJ1-1,NA,TRBV6-2/TRBV6-3,TGTGCCAGTACGGCCCATAGTTCGGGGGTTCGCACTGAAGCTTTCTTT,CASTAHSSGVRTEAFF
NA,TRBJ2-7,many,TRBV29-1,TGCAGCGTTGAAGATGAACGGGGCAGTTTCTACGAGCAGTACTTC,CSVEDERGSFYEQYF
NA,TRBJ2-1,few,TRBV3-1,TGTGCCAGCAGTTATGACAATGAGCAGTTCTTC,CASSYDNEQFF
TRBD1,TRBJ2-7,NA,TRBV10-3,TGTGCCATCAGGCCCGAGACAGGGGCCACCTACGAGCAGTACTTC,CAIRPETGATYEQYF
NA,TRBJ2-7,NA,TRBV28,TGTGCCAGCAGTAGTACCCAGAGCTCCTACGAGCAGTACTTC,CASSSTQSSYEQYF
NA,TRBJ1-5,NA,TRBV28,TGTGCCAGCCAGGAGGCGCGCAATCAGCCCCAGCATTTT,CASQEARNQPQHF
TRBD2,TRBJ2-3,NA,TRBV9,TGTGCCAGCAGCGACCCCGGGACTAGCGGGAGAAAAGATACGCAGTATTTT,CASSDPGTSGRKDTQYF